These T cell receptor beta chains were read from a single sample in a study of cytomegalovirus exposure and HLA in healthy donors. Only in-frame clones appear in the TCRdb table, and some are missing; sequencing was by immunoSEQ multiplex PCR. This table has about 93,000 clones, 65% to 85% appearing once. The sequenced sample consisted of PBMCs. Receptors were obtained from a man aged 45-65 years in good health and CMV-seronegative. CDR3s include the opening cysteine and the closing phenylalanine or tryptophan. The D gene is left open where the match is weak. A clone size is listed for some rows: how often the clone was seen (once, few, many), or a class if it is expanded.

j_call v_call clone_size d_call cdr3_nt cdr3_aa
TRBJ1-4 TRBV25-1 NA NA TGTGCCAGCAGTGAATCCAGGGGCCAACTGTTTTTT CASSESRGQLFF
TRBJ1-5 TRBV27 NA NA TGTGCCAGCAGTATAGGGACTAATAGCAATCAGCCCCAGCATTTT CASSIGTNSNQPQHF
TRBJ2-5 TRBV2 NA TRBD1 TGTGCCAGCGCCCTACTGGACAGGGATGGGACCCAGTACTTC CASALLDRDGTQYF
TRBJ1-1 TRBV6-5 NA NA TGTGCCAGCAGCTACAGTACAGGGACAGCTTTCTTT CASSYSTGTAFF
TRBJ2-7 TRBV27 few NA TGTGCCAGCAGTTTACAGGGGCAGGACGAGCAGTACTTC CASSLQGQDEQYF
TRBJ1-5 TRBV15 NA NA TGTGCCACCAGCAGAGATAAGGGAGGGAATCAGCCCCAGCATTTT CATSRDKGGNQPQHF
TRBJ2-6 TRBV30 NA NA TGTGCCTGGAGCGAGGGCTCTGGGGCCAACGTCCTGACTTTC CAWSEGSGANVLTF
TRBJ2-1 TRBV30 NA NA TGTGCCTGCTACGACAGGTTCCTGGCGGGAGCCAATGAGCAGTTCTTC CACYDRFLAGANEQFF
TRBJ2-7 TRBV6-4 medium-sized TRBD2 TGTGCCAGCAGCCCGGGGCTAGCGGGAGACGAGCAGTACTTC CASSPGLAGDEQYF
TRBJ1-1 TRBV5-1 NA TRBD1 TGCGCCAGCAGCTTGGGGGGGACAGGATATCCGAACACTGAAGCTTTCTTT CASSLGGTGYPNTEAFF
TRBJ2-7 TRBV4-2 once NA TGTGCCAGCAGCCCACACAGGGATTCCTACGAGCAGTACTTC CASSPHRDSYEQYF
TRBJ2-1 TRBV28 NA TRBD2 TGTGCCAGCAGTGGATATAGCGGGGACTCCTACAATGAGCAGTTCTTC CASSGYSGDSYNEQFF
TRBJ2-7 TRBV6-1 NA TRBD2 TGTGCCAGCAGTGGCCCGGGACTAGCGGGAGTGGTCGAGCAGTACTTC CASSGPGLAGVVEQYF
TRBJ2-4 TRBV7-9 NA NA TGTGCCAGCAGCCACGCGGGGCCTCTAGCCAAAAACATTCAGTACTTC CASSHAGPLAKNIQYF
TRBJ2-1 TRBV6-6 NA TRBD2 TGTGCCAGCAGCGTAGCGGGAGGGCCCCCCAATGAGCAGTTCTTC CASSVAGGPPNEQFF
TRBJ2-7 TRBV18 NA TRBD1 TGTGCCAGCTCACCCCGGCCGGGACAGGGGCTGATGGAGCAGTACTTC CASSPRPGQGLMEQYF
TRBJ2-7 TRBV15 NA NA TGTGCCACCAGCACAAACTCACGGGAGCAGTACTTC CATSTNSREQYF
TRBJ2-7 TRBV5-1 NA TRBD2 TGCGCCAGCAGCGGTAGCGGGAGCCACGAGCAGTACTTC CASSGSGSHEQYF
TRBJ2-1 TRBV7-6 NA NA TGTGCCAGCAGCCGCACACGGGCGGGTGACAATGAGCAGTTCTTC CASSRTRAGDNEQFF
TRBJ2-2 TRBV7-2 NA NA TGTGCCAGCAGCTTAGCGGCACGGGAGCTGTTTTTT CASSLAARELFF
TRBJ2-1 TRBV28 NA NA TGTGCCAGCAAAGGTACTCTTAGCGGTCAGAACAATGAGCAGTTCTTC CASKGTLSGQNNEQFF
TRBJ1-2 TRBV5-1 NA NA TGCGCCAGCAGCTCCATACCCGGGACACCAAACTATGGCTACACCTTC CASSSIPGTPNYGYTF
TRBJ2-5 TRBV19 NA TRBD2 TGTGCCAGTAGTCCGGGAGGGCCGGGGCAAGAGACCCAGTACTTC CASSPGGPGQETQYF
TRBJ2-5 TRBV15 NA TRBD2 TGTGCCACCAGCAGGAGTGTAGGACTAGAAGAGACCCAGTACTTC CATSRSVGLEETQYF
TRBJ1-2 TRBV9 NA NA TGTGCCAGCAGCCGTACGGGGGGCGAGCGGTATGGCTACACCTTC CASSRTGGERYGYTF
TRBJ1-3 TRBV6-5 few TRBD1 TGTGCCAGCAGCCGGGACAGGGGTTCTGGAAACACCATATATTTT CASSRDRGSGNTIYF
TRBJ2-5 TRBV7-2 NA TRBD2 TGTGCCAGCAGCCCCCCCGGGACTAGCGGTCAGAAGACCCAGTACTTC CASSPPGTSGQKTQYF
TRBJ1-6 TRBV30 NA TRBD1 TGTGCCTGGAGTAGGACAGGGAGCTCCTATAATTCACCCCTCCACTTT CAWSRTGSSYNSPLHF
TRBJ1-2 TRBV25-1 NA TRBD1 TGTGCCAGCAGTGAATTCGGGACAGGGTCTGGCAACTATGGCTACACCTTC CASSEFGTGSGNYGYTF
TRBJ1-2 TRBV5-6 NA NA TGTGCCAGCAGCGGGGACGGACTAATCTATGGCTACACCTTC CASSGDGLIYGYTF
TRBJ2-6 TRBV6-4 NA TRBD1 TGTGCCAGCACCCGAAGGTGGGGACAGGTGAGCTCTGGGGCCAACGTCCTGACTTTC CASTRRWGQVSSGANVLTF
TRBJ2-7 TRBV5-1 NA NA TGCGCCAGCAGCTTGGTGGTCAACTCTCCCTACGAGCAGTACTTC CASSLVVNSPYEQYF
TRBJ2-5 TRBV5-1 NA TRBD2 TGCGCCAGCAGCTCCGGGACTAGCGGAAAAGAGACCCAGTACTTC CASSSGTSGKETQYF
TRBJ1-6 TRBV28 NA NA TGTGCCAGCAGCCCCGGGACAAGGGATAATTCACCCCTCCACTTT CASSPGTRDNSPLHF
TRBJ2-3 TRBV6-1 NA TRBD1 TGTGCCAGCGGACAGGGAGATACGCAGTATTTT CASGQGDTQYF